In this sample, the clone carrying this TCR beta chain is medium-sized. The antigen is unknown. An end of the junction differs from the germline gene, which may be a read error. The source of the sample is a study of vaccination and CD4 T cells after COVID-19. Germline CDR1 reads SGHVS; CDR2 reads FQNEAQ. The CDR3 is made up of 16 amino acids. Study-wide findings and caveats: Median SARS-CoV-2-reactive clonotypes rose from roughly 19 to 38, not significantly.

The treatment denotes: roughly 10-day PBMC culture with coronavirus spike peptide pools or control peptides (ViraFEST assay). CD4+ T cells of the unexposed donor were collected before the COVID-19 pandemic (2011-2018). Cultured CD4+ T cells had their DNA profiled by the Oncomine TCR Beta short-read assay. Each CDR3 protein is one row after TCRdb ran MiXCR on the PCR reads. The table lists more than 4,500 distinct CDR3 sequences, around a third of them singletons. The sequence was collected from a human donor in good health. The specimen was CD4+ T cells from blood, cultured in vitro. The J gene is TRBJ1-2, the V gene TRBV7-8, with D maybe TRBD1 (5 bases). CDR3 DNA: TGTGCCAGCAGTTTAGGGTCGGCAGGGACCCTCTATGGCTACACCTTC. Its translation: CASSLGSAGTLYGYTF.